This T cell receptor (beta chain) was sequenced during a study of blood T cell repertoires in COVID-19. Data came from immunoSEQ multiplex PCR; TCRdb stores just in-frame clones and leaves some out. The sample has some 110,000 clones, more than 60% seen once. Trimming cost V 2 bases and J 7 bases, with 12 bases left between them. CDR3 size: 13 residues. CDR1 is ENHRY, CDR2 SYGVKD, per germline. This chain links TRBV10-3 with TRBJ2-7; D gene uncertain. Sequencing used peripheral blood. The receptor was derived from a man aged 65-85 years with acute or convalescent COVID-19. CDR3 protein: CAISEPRADEQYF. Here the CDR3 DNA reads TGTGCCATCAGTGAGCCTAGAGCTGATGAGCAGTACTTC.